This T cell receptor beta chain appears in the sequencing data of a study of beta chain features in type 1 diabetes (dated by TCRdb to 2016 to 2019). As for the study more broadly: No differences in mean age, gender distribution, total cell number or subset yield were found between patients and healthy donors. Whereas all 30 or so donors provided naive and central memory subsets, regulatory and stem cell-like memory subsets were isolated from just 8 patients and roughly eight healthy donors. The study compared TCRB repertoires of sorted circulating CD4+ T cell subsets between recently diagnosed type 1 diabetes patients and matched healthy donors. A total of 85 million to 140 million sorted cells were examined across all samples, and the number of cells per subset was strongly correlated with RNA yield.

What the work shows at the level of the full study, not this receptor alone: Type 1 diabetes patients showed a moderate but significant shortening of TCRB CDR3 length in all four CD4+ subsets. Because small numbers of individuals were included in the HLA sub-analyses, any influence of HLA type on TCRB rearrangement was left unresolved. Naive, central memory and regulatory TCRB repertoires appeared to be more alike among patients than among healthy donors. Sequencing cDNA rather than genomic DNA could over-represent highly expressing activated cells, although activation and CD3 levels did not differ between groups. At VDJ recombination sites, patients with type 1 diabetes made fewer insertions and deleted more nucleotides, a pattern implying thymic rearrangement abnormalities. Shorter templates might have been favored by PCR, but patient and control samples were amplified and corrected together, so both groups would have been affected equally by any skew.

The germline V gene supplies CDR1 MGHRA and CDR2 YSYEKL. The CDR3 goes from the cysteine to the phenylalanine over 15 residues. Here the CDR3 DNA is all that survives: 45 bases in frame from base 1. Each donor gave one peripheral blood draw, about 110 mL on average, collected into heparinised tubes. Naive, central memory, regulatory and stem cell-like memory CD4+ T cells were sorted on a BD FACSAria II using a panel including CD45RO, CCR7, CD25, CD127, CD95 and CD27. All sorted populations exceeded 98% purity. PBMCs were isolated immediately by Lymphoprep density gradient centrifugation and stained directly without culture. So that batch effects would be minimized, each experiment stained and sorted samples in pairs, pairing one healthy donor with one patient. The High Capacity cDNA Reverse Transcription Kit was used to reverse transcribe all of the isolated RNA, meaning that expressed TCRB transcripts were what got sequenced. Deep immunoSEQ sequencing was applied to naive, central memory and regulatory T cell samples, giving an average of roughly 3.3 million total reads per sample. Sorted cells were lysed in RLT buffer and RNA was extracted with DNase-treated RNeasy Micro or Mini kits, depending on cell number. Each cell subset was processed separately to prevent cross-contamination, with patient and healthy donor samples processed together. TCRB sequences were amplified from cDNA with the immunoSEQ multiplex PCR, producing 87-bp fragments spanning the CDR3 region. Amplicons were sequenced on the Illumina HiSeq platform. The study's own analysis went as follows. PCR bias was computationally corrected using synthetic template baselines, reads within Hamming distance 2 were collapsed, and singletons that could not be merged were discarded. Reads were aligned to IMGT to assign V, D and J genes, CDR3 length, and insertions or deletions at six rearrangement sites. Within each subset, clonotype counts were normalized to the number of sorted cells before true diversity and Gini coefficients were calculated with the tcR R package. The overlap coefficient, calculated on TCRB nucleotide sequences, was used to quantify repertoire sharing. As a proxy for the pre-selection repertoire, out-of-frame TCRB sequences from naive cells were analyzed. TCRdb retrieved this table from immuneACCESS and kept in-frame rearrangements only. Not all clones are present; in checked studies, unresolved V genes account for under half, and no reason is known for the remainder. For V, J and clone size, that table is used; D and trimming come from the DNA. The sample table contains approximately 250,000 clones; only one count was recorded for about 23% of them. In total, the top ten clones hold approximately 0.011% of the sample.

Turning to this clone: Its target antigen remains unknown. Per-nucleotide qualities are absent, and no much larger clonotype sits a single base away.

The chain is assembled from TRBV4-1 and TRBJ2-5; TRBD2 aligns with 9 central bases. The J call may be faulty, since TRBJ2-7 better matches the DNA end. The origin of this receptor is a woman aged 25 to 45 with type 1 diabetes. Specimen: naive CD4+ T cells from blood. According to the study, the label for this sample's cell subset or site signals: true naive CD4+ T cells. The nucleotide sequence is TGCGCCAGCAGCCACGGGGCTAGCGGGGCCTACGAGCAGTACTTC. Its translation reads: CASSHGASGAYEQYF.